This entry features one TCR beta chain sequence. Its antigen is still unknown. This sample is part of a study of T cell clones after liver transplantation. Study context: Apart from a few HCV-positive recipients, transplants were for non-autoimmune, non-viral reasons. At least one year of complete immunosuppression withdrawal without enzymes over twice normal defined tolerance.

Overall study findings and caveats: A larger donor-reactive than third-party decline suggested partial antigen-specific deletion.

Sequenced by immunoSEQ multiplex PCR; TCRdb stores in-frame clones only, minus some. This table has about 75,000 clones, roughly 90% appearing once. The ends lost 0 bases at V and 7 bases at J; junction bases unmatched: 8. Germline V gene sequence: CDR1 SGHRS, CDR2 YFSETQ. The CDR3 is made up of 16 amino acids. The chain recombines TRBV5-1 with TRBJ2-1; 9 bases map to TRBD2. This sequence originates from a human donor who received a liver transplant. The sequenced sample was CD4+ T cells from blood, obtained before liver transplant. The CDR3 is CASSLAGGRAFNEQFF. DNA of the CDR3: TGCGCCAGCAGCTTGGCCGGCGGGAGGGCCTTTAATGAGCAGTTCTTC. Variable domain in full (rest from reference TRBV5-1 and TRBJ2-1): KAGVTQTPRYLIKTRGQQVTLSCSPISGHRSVSWYQQTPGQGLQFLFEYFSETQRNKGNFPGRFSGRQFSNSRSEMNVSTLELGDSALYLCASSLAGGRAFNEQFFGPGTRLTVL.